The rows below give T cell receptor beta chains drawn from one sample of a study of response to subunit inactivated influenza vaccine. TCRdb reprocessed the RT-PCR reads with MiXCR, giving one entry per CDR3 protein. The repertoire holds around 490,000 distinct CDR3 sequences, with approximately 7.7% as singletons. The sequences come from PBMCs from blood, collected about 23 months after vaccination. The receptors were sampled from a man aged 50-75 years who received an inactivated influenza vaccine. Each CDR3 is given with its conserved first and last residue. The order of the fields is J gene, V gene, clone size, D gene, CDR3 protein, CDR3 DNA. D genes are given only for firm matches. Clone size is not always given. Where it is, it says once, few, many or a class for expanded clones.

J gene: TRBJ2-2
V gene: TRBV4-3
clone size: many
D gene: NA
CDR3 protein: CASSQFTGPNTGELFF
CDR3 DNA: TGCGCCAGCAGCCAATTTACAGGTCCGAACACCGGGGAGCTGTTTTTT

J gene: TRBJ1-5
V gene: TRBV3-1
clone size: NA
D gene: NA
CDR3 protein: CASSPTPGGHQPQHF
CDR3 DNA: TGTGCCAGCAGCCCTACTCCGGGTGGACATCAGCCCCAGCATTTT

J gene: TRBJ1-4
V gene: TRBV25-1
clone size: many
D gene: NA
CDR3 protein: CASREAGNEKLFF
CDR3 DNA: TGTGCCAGCAGGGAGGCAGGGAATGAAAAACTGTTTTTT

J gene: TRBJ2-3
V gene: TRBV11-3
clone size: NA
D gene: TRBD2
CDR3 protein: CASSFGLAGGFSTDTQYF
CDR3 DNA: TGTGCCAGCAGCTTCGGACTAGCGGGAGGCTTCAGCACAGATACGCAGTATTTT

J gene: TRBJ1-5
V gene: TRBV20-1
clone size: many
D gene: NA
CDR3 protein: CSASHGRVDQPQHF
CDR3 DNA: TGCAGTGCTAGTCATGGCAGGGTGGATCAGCCCCAGCATTTT

J gene: TRBJ1-6
V gene: TRBV20-1
clone size: once
D gene: NA
CDR3 protein: CSASGEYSPLHF
CDR3 DNA: TGCAGTGCTAGTGGGGAGTATTCACCCCTCCACTTT

J gene: TRBJ2-7
V gene: TRBV6-2/TRBV6-3
clone size: many
D gene: NA
CDR3 protein: CASRPDSSYEQYF
CDR3 DNA: TGTGCCAGCAGACCCGACAGTTCCTACGAGCAGTACTTC

J gene: TRBJ2-2
V gene: TRBV7-9
clone size: many
D gene: TRBD1
CDR3 protein: CASSPRQGRSGELFF
CDR3 DNA: TGTGCCAGCAGCCCTCGACAGGGCCGGTCCGGGGAGCTGTTTTTT

J gene: TRBJ2-7
V gene: TRBV7-8
clone size: many
D gene: NA
CDR3 protein: CASSLANGAHEQYF
CDR3 DNA: TGTGCCAGCAGCTTAGCGAACGGGGCCCACGAGCAGTACTTC

J gene: TRBJ2-5
V gene: TRBV7-9
clone size: NA
D gene: TRBD2
CDR3 protein: CASSLFGSGGPLETQYF
CDR3 DNA: TGTGCCAGCAGCTTATTCGGTAGCGGGGGGCCACTAGAGACCCAGTACTTC

J gene: TRBJ2-1
V gene: TRBV28
clone size: NA
D gene: TRBD2
CDR3 protein: CASSLSPAGSSYNEQFF
CDR3 DNA: TGTGCCAGCAGTTTATCCCCAGCGGGGAGCTCCTACAATGAGCAGTTCTTC

J gene: TRBJ2-5
V gene: TRBV6-2/TRBV6-3
clone size: many
D gene: NA
CDR3 protein: CASSYSIGIQETQYF
CDR3 DNA: TGTGCCAGCAGTTACTCGATCGGGATTCAAGAGACCCAGTACTTC

J gene: TRBJ2-5
V gene: TRBV25-1
clone size: few
D gene: NA
CDR3 protein: CASSEFGPTGGETQYF
CDR3 DNA: TGTGCCAGCAGTGAATTTGGACCGACTGGCGGGGAGACCCAGTACTTC

J gene: TRBJ1-6
V gene: TRBV5-1
clone size: few
D gene: NA
CDR3 protein: CASSQRVTGSSYNSPLHF
CDR3 DNA: TGCGCCAGCAGCCAAAGAGTAACAGGGAGCTCCTATAATTCACCCCTCCACTTT

J gene: TRBJ1-4
V gene: TRBV12-3/TRBV12-4
clone size: NA
D gene: NA
CDR3 protein: CASRPGRVATNEKLFF
CDR3 DNA: TGTGCCAGCAGGCCAGGGAGGGTCGCAACTAATGAAAAACTGTTTTTT

J gene: TRBJ1-5
V gene: TRBV10-3
clone size: once
D gene: NA
CDR3 protein: CAISEFGDSDQPQHF
CDR3 DNA: TGTGCCATCAGTGAGTTTGGGGATAGCGATCAGCCCCAGCATTTT

J gene: TRBJ2-2
V gene: TRBV11-2
clone size: few
D gene: NA
CDR3 protein: CASSLRQLSGELFF
CDR3 DNA: TGTGCCAGCAGCTTAAGACAGTTGTCCGGGGAGCTGTTTTTT

J gene: TRBJ2-3
V gene: TRBV27
clone size: many
D gene: NA
CDR3 protein: CASSARSVRTDTQYF
CDR3 DNA: TGTGCCAGCAGCGCAAGGTCGGTGCGGACAGATACGCAGTATTTT

J gene: TRBJ1-1
V gene: TRBV5-1
clone size: NA
D gene: NA
CDR3 protein: CASTPWGDAGTEAFF
CDR3 DNA: TGCGCCAGCACCCCGTGGGGGGACGCGGGCACTGAAGCTTTCTTT

J gene: TRBJ2-5
V gene: TRBV20-1
clone size: few
D gene: TRBD2
CDR3 protein: CSASRTSGQETQYF
CDR3 DNA: TGCAGTGCTTCCCGGACTAGCGGGCAAGAGACCCAGTACTTC

J gene: TRBJ2-3
V gene: TRBV12-3/TRBV12-4
clone size: few
D gene: TRBD2
CDR3 protein: CASSFNSGGAADTQYF
CDR3 DNA: TGTGCCAGCAGTTTTAATAGCGGGGGGGCTGCAGATACGCAGTATTTT

J gene: TRBJ2-3
V gene: TRBV27
clone size: many
D gene: TRBD2
CDR3 protein: CASSLFGLARTDTQYF
CDR3 DNA: TGTGCCAGCAGTTTATTCGGACTAGCTCGCACAGATACGCAGTATTTT

J gene: TRBJ2-7
V gene: TRBV12-3/TRBV12-4
clone size: many
D gene: TRBD1
CDR3 protein: CASSSRDSSHEQYF
CDR3 DNA: TGTGCCAGCAGTAGCCGGGACAGCTCCCACGAGCAGTACTTC

J gene: TRBJ2-1
V gene: TRBV20-1
clone size: many
D gene: TRBD2
CDR3 protein: CSARSGLAGLSYNEQFF
CDR3 DNA: TGCAGTGCTAGGTCCGGACTAGCGGGTCTCTCCTACAATGAGCAGTTCTTC

J gene: TRBJ1-2
V gene: TRBV12-3/TRBV12-4
clone size: NA
D gene: NA
CDR3 protein: CASTPSRAYGYTF
CDR3 DNA: TGTGCCAGCACTCCTAGTCGGGCGTATGGCTACACCTTC

J gene: TRBJ2-2
V gene: TRBV5-1
clone size: few
D gene: TRBD2
CDR3 protein: CASSLPSGGLNTGELFF
CDR3 DNA: TGCGCCAGCAGCTTGCCTAGCGGGGGGCTGAACACCGGGGAGCTGTTTTTT

J gene: TRBJ1-1
V gene: TRBV9
clone size: few
D gene: TRBD1
CDR3 protein: CASSVEGTANTEAFF
CDR3 DNA: TGTGCCAGCAGCGTAGAAGGGACAGCAAACACTGAAGCTTTCTTT

J gene: TRBJ2-3
V gene: TRBV25-1
clone size: NA
D gene: TRBD2
CDR3 protein: CASSFSGGGADTQYF
CDR3 DNA: TGTGCCAGCAGTTTTAGCGGGGGCGGGGCAGATACGCAGTATTTT

J gene: TRBJ2-5
V gene: TRBV18
clone size: NA
D gene: NA
CDR3 protein: CASSPPGRIQETQYF
CDR3 DNA: TGTGCCAGCTCACCGCCTGGACGGATACAAGAGACCCAGTACTTC

J gene: TRBJ1-6
V gene: TRBV28
clone size: many
D gene: NA
CDR3 protein: CASSSRSSYNSPLHF
CDR3 DNA: TGTGCCAGCAGTTCGCGTAGCTCCTATAATTCACCCCTCCACTTT

J gene: TRBJ1-1
V gene: TRBV3-1
clone size: few
D gene: TRBD1
CDR3 protein: CASSQVQGAVGEAFF
CDR3 DNA: TGTGCCAGCAGCCAAGTGCAGGGGGCGGTCGGTGAAGCTTTCTTT

J gene: TRBJ2-3
V gene: TRBV30
clone size: few
D gene: NA
CDR3 protein: CAWGRGGGTQYF
CDR3 DNA: TGTGCCTGGGGAAGGGGCGGAGGTACGCAGTATTTT

J gene: TRBJ2-1
V gene: TRBV20-1
clone size: NA
D gene: TRBD2
CDR3 protein: CSARLLAEPPYNEQFF
CDR3 DNA: TGCAGTGCTAGATTGCTAGCGGAGCCCCCTTACAATGAGCAGTTCTTC

J gene: TRBJ1-2
V gene: TRBV28
clone size: many
D gene: NA
CDR3 protein: CASSPPGYTF
CDR3 DNA: TGTGCCAGCAGTCCCCCGGGCTACACCTTC

J gene: TRBJ2-5
V gene: TRBV20-1
clone size: many
D gene: NA
CDR3 protein: CSARFLETQYF
CDR3 DNA: TGCAGTGCCCGTTTTCTCGAGACCCAGTACTTC

J gene: TRBJ1-1
V gene: TRBV3-1
clone size: NA
D gene: NA
CDR3 protein: CASSQAGTTEAFF
CDR3 DNA: TGTGCCAGCAGCCAAGCAGGGACCACTGAAGCTTTCTTT

J gene: TRBJ1-1
V gene: TRBV12-3/TRBV12-4
clone size: NA
D gene: TRBD1
CDR3 protein: CASTLQGGSAEAFF
CDR3 DNA: TGTGCCAGCACTCTACAGGGGGGGAGTGCTGAAGCTTTCTTT

J gene: TRBJ1-1
V gene: TRBV18
clone size: NA
D gene: NA
CDR3 protein: CASSPSEIGGEAFF
CDR3 DNA: TGTGCCAGCTCACCATCGGAAATCGGCGGTGAAGCTTTCTTT

J gene: TRBJ2-3
V gene: TRBV28
clone size: NA
D gene: TRBD2
CDR3 protein: CASSLWGTSPDTQYF
CDR3 DNA: TGTGCCAGCAGTTTATGGGGGACTAGTCCAGATACGCAGTATTTT

J gene: TRBJ2-1
V gene: TRBV12-3/TRBV12-4
clone size: NA
D gene: NA
CDR3 protein: CASSQLRQFF
CDR3 DNA: TGTGCCAGCAGCCAACTTAGGCAGTTCTTC

J gene: TRBJ2-1
V gene: TRBV20-1
clone size: NA
D gene: TRBD1
CDR3 protein: CSATGTGGNNEQFF
CDR3 DNA: TGCAGTGCCACCGGGACAGGGGGGAACAATGAGCAGTTCTTC

J gene: TRBJ2-5
V gene: TRBV12-3/TRBV12-4
clone size: many
D gene: NA
CDR3 protein: CASSLSKGTQYF
CDR3 DNA: TGTGCCAGCAGTTTGAGTAAAGGGACCCAGTACTTC

J gene: TRBJ2-1
V gene: TRBV7-8
clone size: many
D gene: NA
CDR3 protein: CASSLDLNNEQFF
CDR3 DNA: TGTGCCAGCAGCCTCGACTTAAACAATGAGCAGTTCTTC

J gene: TRBJ2-3
V gene: TRBV4-1
clone size: many
D gene: NA
CDR3 protein: CASSQVVTPTDTQYF
CDR3 DNA: TGCGCCAGCAGCCAAGTAGTGACCCCCACAGATACGCAGTATTTT

J gene: TRBJ2-3
V gene: TRBV18
clone size: NA
D gene: NA
CDR3 protein: CASSPPRTIGSDTQYF
CDR3 DNA: TGTGCCAGCTCACCACCACGAACCATTGGGTCAGATACGCAGTATTTT

J gene: TRBJ2-7
V gene: TRBV29-1
clone size: many
D gene: NA
CDR3 protein: CSVEGQESYEQYF
CDR3 DNA: TGCAGCGTTGAAGGTCAGGAGTCCTACGAGCAGTACTTC